This T cell receptor (beta chain) was recovered during a study of cytomegalovirus exposure and HLA in healthy donors. Germline CDR1 SGHRS, CDR2 YFSETQ. The CDR3 runs 17 residues. Trimming shortened V by 4 bases and J by 7 bases, and 21 bases separated the two germline ends. PCR amplification relied on 60 Vbeta primers (plus 13 Jbeta primers). Produced via immunoSEQ multiplex PCR; TCRdb's table is partial and in-frame only. Of 130,000 to 150,000 clones in the sample, 60% to 85% were seen once. The chain is built from TRBV5-1 and TRBJ1-6; maybe TRBD1 (6 bases). The material sequenced was PBMCs. The clonotype originates from a male donor in good health and CMV-seronegative. CDR3 region: CASSVGGGRLGNSPLHF. DNA of the CDR3: TGCGCCAGCAGCGTAGGGGGGGGTAGACTCGGGAATTCACCCCTCCACTTT.